One and the same sample provided the 16 T cell receptor beta chains below, sequenced in a study of cytomegalovirus exposure and HLA in healthy donors. Primers: 60 Vbeta forward and 13 Jbeta reverse. The method was immunoSEQ multiplex PCR; TCRdb's version includes in-frame clones alone and lacks a portion of them. The sample comprises 150,000 to 200,000 clones, about 82% of which are singletons, and about 0.76% rests with the top ten. Sequencing was carried out using PBMCs. These receptors came from a woman in her late teens or twenties in good health and CMV-seronegative.

V and J are TRBV4-2 and TRBJ2-1; perhaps TRBD2 as D (6 bases). Germline loops: CDR1 LGHNA, CDR2 YNFKEQ. The CDR3 has 12 amino acids. Trimming cost V 10 bases and J 8 bases, with 15 bases left between them. CDR3 residues: CATTGEGHEQFF. In nucleotides, the CDR3 is TGTGCCACGACGGGAGAAGGGCATGAGCAGTTCTTC.

Points on this clone: Relative to the germline gene, one junction end is altered; a read error may explain this. V usage is TRBV7-9 and J usage is TRBJ2-5, with 7 positions matching TRBD1. The CDR3 contains 12 residues. Germline assignment: CDR1 SEHNR and CDR2 FQNEAQ (reference sequence). The CDR3 here is CSSSRGSETQYF. The CDR3, as DNA: TGTTCCAGCAGCAGGGGGTCGGAGACCCAGTACTTC. The entire variable domain, with the rest obtained from reference TRBV7-9 and TRBJ2-5, is as follows: DTGVSQNPRHKITKRGQNVTFRCDPISEHNRLYWYRQTLGQGPEFLTYFQNEAQLEKSRLLSDRFSAERPKGSFSTLEIQRTEQGDSAMYLCSSSRGSETQYFGPGTRLLVL.

In its sample, this clone was seen a few times. The rearrangement joins TRBV5-6 to TRBJ1-1; a weak D match, TRBD1 (5 bases). The germline V gene encodes CDR1 SGHDT and CDR2 YYEEEE. This CDR3 comprises 12 residues. Trimming cost V 9 bases and J 3 bases, with 12 bases left between them. CDR3 loop: CATSIGDTEAFF. CDR3 nucleotides: TGTGCCACCTCGATAGGGGACACTGAAGCTTTCTTT.

The chain recombines TRBV15 with TRBJ1-3, with D perhaps TRBD1 (5 bases). In germline, CDR1 is LNHNV, CDR2 YYDKDF (reference sequence). The CDR3 extends over 16 amino acids. V shed 5 bases and J shed 1 base, with 15 bases lying between them. The CDR3 DNA sequence: TGTGCCACCAGCTATGGGTTTGGGGCTTCTGGAAACACCATATATTTT. Its translation is CATSYGFGASGNTIYF.

This clone was observed a few times. The J gene is TRBJ2-1, the V gene TRBV5-1; D is unclear. V lost 1 base and J 6 bases, leaving 8 bases between the germline ends. This CDR3 comprises 13 residues. Per the germline V gene, CDR1 is SGHRS and CDR2 is YFSETQ. CDR3 in amino acids: CASSLLAPNEQFF. CDR3 nucleotides: TGCGCCAGCAGCTTGTTGGCTCCCAATGAGCAGTTCTTC.

V and J are TRBV5-4 and TRBJ2-2; 8 nucleotides agree with TRBD1. Trimming removed 4 bases from V and 6 bases from J; junction bases left unmatched: 8. Germline CDR1 and CDR2: SGHNT and YYREEE (reference sequence). This CDR3 contains 15 residues. The CDR3, as DNA: TGTGCCAGCAGCCGCCAGGGGGCGTTTGCCGGGGAGCTGTTTTTT. Translation: CASSRQGAFAGELFF.

This CDR3 is CASSQDWSGPLPYF. CDR3 DNA: TGTGCCAGCAGCCAAGATTGGAGCGGACCGCTTCCTTACTTC. The rearrangement uses TRBV4-2 and TRBJ2-5, with a weak D call TRBD2 (5 bases). Germline assignment: CDR1 LGHNA and CDR2 YNFKEQ. This CDR3 has 14 residues. The V gene lost 0 bases and the J gene lost 14 bases, with 19 bases spanning the gap.

This clone is a singleton in its sample. V is TRBV6-5 and J is TRBJ2-5; maybe TRBD2 (5 bases). The CDR3 is made up of 15 amino acids. V gave up 3 bases and J gave up 1 base, with 12 bases separating them. Per the germline V gene, CDR1 is MNHEY and CDR2 is SVGAGI. The DNA for the CDR3 is TGTGCCAGCAGTTATGGTAGCGCCAGCCAAGAGACCCAGTACTTC. It specifies CASSYGSASQETQYF.

The chain couples TRBV11-3 to TRBJ1-1; the match to TRBD1 covers 8 bases. The CDR3 covers 12 residues. With 2 bases clipped from V and 11 bases from J, the junction kept 4 bases outside the gene matches. Germline CDR1 SGHNT, CDR2 YENEEA. The CDR3: CASSLTGGVAFF. The DNA of the CDR3 is TGTGCCAGCAGCTTAACAGGGGGGGTCGCTTTCTTT.

The chain employs TRBV27 and TRBJ2-7, with no clear D. Germline CDR1 is MNHEY and CDR2 is SMNVEV (reference sequence). Between the trimmed V and J ends, which lost 7 bases and 4 bases, there was a span of 14 bases. The CDR3 totals 13 residues. The CDR3 loop is CASKSDFRYEQYF. CDR3 sequence (DNA): TGTGCCAGCAAGTCCGACTTTCGATACGAGCAGTACTTC.

The chain is built from TRBV7-2 and TRBJ2-2; D call uncertain. V dropped 3 bases and J dropped 5 bases, with 7 bases sitting between them. The germline V gene encodes CDR1 SGHTA and CDR2 FQGNSA. The CDR3 sequence is 13 residues long. CDR3 in DNA: TGTGCCAGCAGCTTCGGTCGGACCGGGGAGCTGTTTTTT. As protein: CASSFGRTGELFF.

The DNA of the CDR3 is TGTGCCTGGAGTGTACAGGGAAGCTGGCGGAATTCACCCCTCCACTTT. Protein product: CAWSVQGSWRNSPLHF. V gene TRBV30 combines with J gene TRBJ1-6; tentative D call: TRBD1 (6 bases). Germline lookup yields CDR1 GTSNPN and CDR2 SVGIG (reference sequence). The germline V and J ends were trimmed by 0 bases and 7 bases, with 16 bases remaining between them. The CDR3 is made up of 16 amino acids.

This clone was seen only a few times. V and J are TRBV9 and TRBJ2-1; 11 nucleotides agree with TRBD2. The CDR3 sequence is 18 residues long. With V trimmed by 3 bases and J by 5 bases, 13 bases remained unmatched. CDR1 is SGDLS and CDR2 is YYNGEE in the germline V gene. In DNA, the CDR3 is TGTGCCAGCAGCGCGACTAGCGGGATAGGGGAGGGCGACAATGAGCAGTTCTTC. This encodes CASSATSGIGEGDNEQFF.

The rearrangement joins TRBV5-1 to TRBJ2-2, with a weak D call TRBD1 (6 bases). This CDR3 is 16 amino acids long. CDR1 SGHRS and CDR2 YFSETQ come from the germline V gene. Trimming shortened V by 0 bases and J by 1 base, and 10 bases separated the two germline ends. The CDR3 is CASSLASDRNTGELFF. Here the CDR3 DNA reads TGCGCCAGCAGCTTGGCCTCGGACAGGAACACCGGGGAGCTGTTTTTT.

The chain combines TRBV2 with TRBJ2-1; 12 bases map to TRBD2. V lost 7 bases, J lost 14 bases, and 12 bases stayed unmatched. The CDR3 runs 14 residues. CDR1 is SNHLY, CDR2 FYNNEI, per germline. This CDR3 reads CASKFGLAGKGEFF. In DNA form, the CDR3 reads TGTGCCAGCAAGTTTGGACTAGCGGGAAAGGGGGAGTTCTTC. Using reference TRBV2 and TRBJ2-1 for the parts outside the CDR3, the full variable domain is EPEVTQTPSHQVTQMGQEVILRCVPISNHLYFYWYRQILGQKVEFLVSFYNNEISEKSEIFDDQFSVERPDGSNFTLKIRSTKLEDSAMYFCASKFGLAGKGEFFGPGTRLTVL.

V and J are TRBV5-1 and TRBJ2-2; possibly TRBD1 for D (6 bases). V dropped 4 bases and J dropped 5 bases, with 12 bases sitting between them. The CDR3 has 14 residues. Germline CDR1 is SGHRS and CDR2 is YFSETQ. CDR3 in DNA: TGCGCCAGCAGCCTCCCCGGACAGACCGGGGAGCTGTTTTTT. Translated: CASSLPGQTGELFF. Supplemented by reference TRBV5-1 and TRBJ2-2, the full variable domain reads KAGVTQTPRYLIKTRGQQVTLSCSPISGHRSVSWYQQTPGQGLQFLFEYFSETQRNKGNFPGRFSGRQFSNSRSEMNVSTLELGDSALYLCASSLPGQTGELFFGEGSRLTVL.